The 8 T cell receptor beta chains below were found in one sample sequenced in a study of identifying expanded T cells in peripheral blood. Sequenced by immunoSEQ multiplex PCR; TCRdb stores in-frame clones only, minus some. The sample consists of some 99,000 clones, around 89% of them appearing once. Sequenced input: blood. All receptors derive from a person aged 18-70 years in good health.

The chain joins TRBV7-9 to TRBJ1-2; 7 nucleotides agree with TRBD1. Germline V gives CDR1 SEHNR, CDR2 FQNEAQ (reference sequence). The CDR3 extends over 13 amino acids. V lost 8 bases and J lost 4; bases outside the gene matches: 7. DNA for the CDR3: TGTGCCAGCGGACAGGCCCATGGCTATGGCTACACCTTC. Protein: CASGQAHGYGYTF.

As regards this clone: This CDR3 is also generated by other DNA sequences in the sample. The rearrangement uses TRBV5-1 and TRBJ2-7, with D uncertain. Germline values: CDR1 SGHRS, CDR2 YFSETQ. V was trimmed by 0 bases and J by 4 bases, leaving 8 bases between them. CDR3 length: 13 amino acids. CDR3: CASSLDASYEQYF. The CDR3 nucleotides are TGCGCCAGCAGCTTGGACGCGAGTTACGAGCAGTACTTC.

This clone was detected only a few times. The genes are TRBV5-4 and TRBJ1-6; perhaps TRBD1 as D (5 bases). The CDR3 runs to 17 residues. The germline CDR1 and CDR2 sequences are SGHNT and YYREEE (reference sequence). Trimming pared 0 bases from V and 10 bases from J, leaving 20 bases between. This chain's CDR3 is CASSLAGAGDRGSPLHF. In DNA, the CDR3 is TGTGCCAGCAGCTTGGCCGGGGCGGGGGATCGGGGATCACCCCTCCACTTT. Combining the CDR3 with reference TRBV5-4 and TRBJ1-6 gives the whole variable domain ETGVTQSPTHLIKTRGQQVTLRCSSQSGHNTVSWYQQALGQGPQFIFQYYREEENGRGNFPPRFSGLQFPNYSSELNVNALELDDSALYLCASSLAGAGDRGSPLHFGNGTRLTVT.

The rearrangement uses TRBV5-1 and TRBJ2-5; TRBD1 aligns across 7 bases. The CDR3 spans 15 residues. After removal of 0 bases from V and 4 bases from J, the junction contained 6 bases not matched to a gene. The V gene's germline CDR1 is SGHRS and CDR2 YFSETQ. CDR3 nucleotides: TGCGCCAGCAGCTTGGAGGGGGCGCTGCGAGAGACCCAGTACTTC. It encodes CASSLEGALRETQYF.

The V call is TRBV5-1, the J call TRBJ2-1; unclear D gene. V was trimmed by 0 bases and J by 7 bases, leaving 11 bases between them. Germline V gene sequence: CDR1 SGHRS, CDR2 YFSETQ. The CDR3 consists of 14 residues. The CDR3 loop reads CASSLAGLRNEQFF. In DNA form, the CDR3 reads TGCGCCAGCAGCTTGGCCGGCTTGAGGAATGAGCAGTTCTTC.

The V call is TRBV2, the J call TRBJ1-2; D uncertain. The CDR3 totals 14 residues. CDR1 SNHLY and CDR2 FYNNEI come from the germline V gene. V was pared by 7 bases and J by 6 bases, with 18 bases between. DNA of the CDR3: TGTGCCAGCATGGACGGAGGACTTACCAATGGCTACACCTTC. Its translation is CASMDGGLTNGYTF.

This clone was detected once. This sequence joins TRBV5-1 and TRBJ1-6, with a tentative D call TRBD1 (6 bases). From germline, CDR1 is SGHRS and CDR2 YFSETQ. The CDR3 spans 15 residues. V lost 4 bases, J lost 5 bases, and 13 bases lay in between. The CDR3 DNA is TGCGCCAGCAGCCCCGGGACACCTAATAATTCACCCCTCCACTTT. It encodes CASSPGTPNNSPLHF.

The chain joins TRBV19 to TRBJ2-1; unclear D gene. Germline CDR1 reads LNHDA; CDR2 reads SQIVND (reference sequence). This CDR3 spans 13 amino acids. The germline V and J ends were trimmed by 4 bases and 2 bases, with 6 bases remaining between them. The CDR3 sequence: CASSTGTYNEQFF. The CDR3 DNA sequence: TGTGCCAGTAGTACCGGTACCTACAATGAGCAGTTCTTC.